Listed here are 20 T cell receptor beta chains from one sample, sequenced in a study of vaccination and CD4 T cells after COVID-19. This sample's time point: late sampling 161 to 241 days after vaccination in three convalescent patients. TCRdb analysed the PCR reads with MiXCR anew, one entry per CDR3 protein. The sample includes some 26,000 distinct CDR3 sequences, under 65% of them seen just once. This specimen was CD4+ T cells from blood, taken about 7 months after SARS-CoV-2 vaccination. These receptors were taken from a human donor who had recovered from COVID-19.

This clonotype occurred a few times. This chain links TRBV7-2 with TRBJ2-3; 11 nucleotides match TRBD2. This CDR3 spans 16 amino acids. From germline, CDR1 is SGHTA and CDR2 FQGNSA. Losses at the gene ends were 5 bases for V and 2 bases for J; bases not matched to a gene: 6. DNA for the CDR3: TGTGCCAGCAGCGACAGACTAGCGGGAATCACAGATACGCAGTATTTT. Protein product: CASSDRLAGITDTQYF.

This chain uses TRBV27 with TRBJ2-1, with TRBD2 as a possible D gene (6 bases). Germline loops: CDR1 MNHEY, CDR2 SMNVEV (reference sequence). V was shortened by 0 bases and J by 1 base, with 10 bases between the two germline ends. This CDR3 has 16 amino acids. Here the CDR3 DNA reads TGTGCCAGCAGTTTATCTGGCGGGATGTCCTACAATGAGCAGTTCTTC. It encodes CASSLSGGMSYNEQFF.

This clonotype was counted between two and nine times. The rearrangement joins TRBV7-2 to TRBJ2-5, with D hard to call. The CDR3 length is 13 residues. The ends were cut back, 1 base at V and 3 bases at J, with 6 bases in the middle. Looked up from germline, CDR1 is SGHTA and CDR2 is FQGNSA. CDR3 in amino acids: CASSLERKETQYF. The CDR3 DNA sequence: TGTGCCAGCAGCTTAGAGAGGAAAGAGACCCAGTACTTC.

V gene TRBV6-2 or TRBV6-3 combines with J gene TRBJ2-5; D gene unclear. CDR3 length: 12 amino acids. CDR1 MNHEY and CDR2 SVGEGT come from the germline V gene. V lost 0 bases and J lost 7, with 6 bases in between. The CDR3 nucleotides are TGTGCCAGCAGTTACTCGTCTGGGACCCAGTACTTC. Translating gives CASSYSSGTQYF.

This rearrangement joins TRBV7-9 to TRBJ2-7, with 9 bases lining up with TRBD1. J was trimmed by 3 bases and V by 4 bases; bases with no gene match: 7. Germline-derived CDR1 and CDR2 are SEHNR and FQNEAQ (reference sequence). The CDR3 covers 15 residues. The CDR3 protein is CASSSPGQGDYEQYF. The CDR3 DNA reads TGTGCCAGCAGCTCTCCGGGACAGGGTGACTACGAGCAGTACTTC.

In its sample, this clonotype was seen a few times. V gene TRBV28 combines with J gene TRBJ2-1; 10 nucleotides match TRBD2. J was trimmed by 5 bases and V by 2 bases; bases with no gene match: 9. The CDR3 extends over 17 amino acids. From germline, CDR1 is MDHEN and CDR2 SYDVKM. CDR3 amino acids: CASSLGSGLAMHNEQFF. The CDR3, as DNA: TGTGCCAGCAGTTTAGGGTCGGGACTAGCGATGCACAATGAGCAGTTCTTC.

The chain joins TRBV6-1 to TRBJ2-7; 8 bases map to TRBD1. This CDR3 comprises 15 residues. Germline lookup yields CDR1 MNHNS and CDR2 SASEGT. The V segment lost 2 bases and the J segment 2 bases; nucleotides outside the gene matches: 5. The CDR3 DNA reads TGTGCCAGCAGTGAAACAGGGGGGATTGCCTACGAGCAGTACTTC. It is translated as CASSETGGIAYEQYF.

The V call is TRBV6-2 or TRBV6-3, the J call TRBJ2-7; TRBD1 might be the D (6 bases). V lost 2 bases, J lost 3 bases, and 14 bases lay in between. The CDR3 extends over 15 amino acids. Germline-derived CDR1 and CDR2 are MNHEY and SVGEGT. CDR3 loop: CASSYGEQGVYEQYF. The CDR3 DNA is TGTGCCAGCAGTTACGGGGAACAGGGAGTCTACGAGCAGTACTTC.

This chain links TRBV20-1 with TRBJ1-5, with D uncertain. In germline, CDR1 is DFQATT, CDR2 SNEGSKA (reference sequence). The CDR3 is made up of 14 amino acids. V dropped 6 bases and J dropped 0 bases, with 12 bases sitting between them. CDR3 in DNA: TGCAGTGCGCGCCGAGGGAATAGCAATCAGCCCCAGCATTTT. Residues: CSARRGNSNQPQHF.

The J gene is TRBJ1-1, the V gene TRBV7-2, with 10 bases aligning to TRBD1. The J segment lost 4 bases and the V segment lost 5 bases, leaving 7 bases of the junction unmatched. Germline assignment: CDR1 SGHTA and CDR2 FQGNSA. The CDR3 is 15 amino acids. The CDR3 nucleotides read TGTGCCAGCAGCCCAATCGACAGGGGGCTCACTGAAGCTTTCTTT. This gives the protein CASSPIDRGLTEAFF.

The CDR3 region has the DNA TGCAGTGCTAGTGGTTATATAGCGGGACCAGATACGCAGTATTTT. It is translated as CSASGYIAGPDTQYF. The rearrangement uses TRBV20-1 and TRBJ2-3; TRBD2 aligns across 8 bases. Germline V gene sequence: CDR1 DFQATT, CDR2 SNEGSKA (reference sequence). The CDR3 runs 15 residues. Trimming cost V 3 bases and J 4 bases; bases outside gene matches: 9.

This chain joins TRBV7-8 and TRBJ2-1; 8 bases agree with TRBD2. Germline V gene data show CDR1 as SGHVS and CDR2 as FQNEAQ. The CDR3 length is 14 residues. Unmatched junction bases numbered 9, after V lost 7 bases and J lost 7 bases. The chain's CDR3 is CASTSREGVNEQFF. CDR3 in DNA: TGTGCCAGCACCTCCCGGGAGGGAGTGAATGAGCAGTTCTTC. Filled out from reference TRBV7-8 and TRBJ2-1, the complete variable domain reads GAGVSQSPRYKVAKRGQDVALRCDPISGHVSLFWYQQALGQGPEFLTYFQNEAQLDKSGLPSDRFFAERPEGSVSTLKIQRTQQEDSAVYLCASTSREGVNEQFFGPGTRLTVL.

The chain links TRBV20-1 to TRBJ1-5; D is unresolved. There are 14 residues in the CDR3. V was shortened by 1 base and J by 5 bases, with 12 bases between the two germline ends. Germline V gene sequence: CDR1 DFQATT, CDR2 SNEGSKA (reference sequence). The DNA of the CDR3 is TGCAGTGCTAGAGGGGCAGGATTTGATCAGCCCCAGCATTTT. This codes for CSARGAGFDQPQHF.

This clonotype appeared a single time. The junction does not match germline at one end; this may be a read error. The rearrangement links TRBV7-7 to TRBJ2-1; maybe TRBD2 (6 bases). The CDR3 length is 15 residues. Germline lookup yields CDR1 SSHAT and CDR2 FNYEAQ (reference sequence). The CDR3 region has the DNA TGTGCTAGCAGCTTAGGGACGGGGGAATGGAATGAGCAGTTCTTC. This gives the protein CASSLGTGEWNEQFF.

This clonotype was detected a few times. V is TRBV7-2 and J is TRBJ2-5; 7 bases map to TRBD2. The CDR3 consists of 15 residues. V lost 1 base and J lost 5; bases outside the gene matches: 7. Germline V gene sequence: CDR1 SGHTA, CDR2 FQGNSA. This CDR3 is CASSLDRAGAETQYF. The CDR3 DNA follows: TGTGCCAGCAGCTTAGACCGGGCGGGAGCGGAGACCCAGTACTTC.

The chain employs TRBV24-1 and TRBJ2-3, with 7 bases aligning to TRBD2. CDR1 is KGHDR and CDR2 is SFDVKD in the germline V gene. Germline trimming cut 5 bases from V and 4 bases from J; bases unmatched to any gene: 8. CDR3 length equals 15 residues. In DNA, the CDR3 is TGTGCCACCAGTGGGGTCAGGGAGGGCGCAGATACGCAGTATTTT. It is translated as CATSGVREGADTQYF.

The chain combines TRBV7-8 with TRBJ2-3; 13 nucleotides match TRBD2. Germline CDR1 and CDR2: SGHVS and FQNEAQ. The V and J ends lost 5 bases and 1 base, in that order; junction bases with no gene match: 3. The CDR3 runs 16 residues. CDR3 DNA sequence: TGTGCCAGCAGCCTACTAGCGGGAGGGGGCACAGATACGCAGTATTTT. Translating gives CASSLLAGGGTDTQYF.

This clonotype was seen more than once but under ten times. The rearrangement links TRBV6-1 to TRBJ1-1; D not resolved. The germline gives CDR1 MNHNS, CDR2 SASEGT. V was trimmed by 10 bases and J by 0 bases, leaving 18 bases between them. This CDR3 is built from 15 residues. This CDR3 is CATYPRQGMNTEAFF. The CDR3 DNA reads as TGTGCCACTTACCCACGACAAGGGATGAACACTGAAGCTTTCTTT.

The J gene is TRBJ2-2, the V gene TRBV19; D is ambiguous. Germline CDR1 LNHDA, CDR2 SQIVND (reference sequence). V was clipped by 0 bases and J by 3 bases, with 14 bases between them. This CDR3 region has 17 residues. The CDR3 coding sequence is TGTGCCAGTAGTATAGATCTTTGGGGTCGGGACACCGGGGAGCTGTTTTTT. This encodes CASSIDLWGRDTGELFF.

This clonotype was counted a few times. The chain recombines TRBV19 with TRBJ2-7; D not resolved. Germline V gives CDR1 LNHDA, CDR2 SQIVND (reference sequence). Deletions cut 3 bases from V and 3 bases from J, with 12 bases between. The length of the CDR3 is 14 residues. Here the CDR3 reads CASSIPYDGYEQYF. CDR3 nucleotide sequence: TGTGCCAGTAGTATTCCCTATGACGGCTACGAGCAGTACTTC.